The sequence of this T cell receptor (beta chain) was determined in a study of OX40 agonist ivuxolimab in advanced cancers. Profiled with immunoSEQ multiplex PCR; TCRdb holds only in-frame clones, not every one. There are approximately 82,000 clones in the sample; roughly 92% occur only once, and 0.55% to 0.65% lies in the top ten. This clone was recorded only once. The junction departs from the called germline gene at one end, perhaps through a read error. Germline lookup yields CDR1 KGHSH and CDR2 LQKENI. The CDR3 is 13 residues long. This material consisted of CD4+ or CD8+ T cells sorted from blood, taken in a trial of the OX40 agonist ivuxolimab. The chain carries TRBV18 and TRBJ2-5; D unresolved. The receptor was derived from an adult with an advanced solid tumor such as melanoma, head and neck, liver or kidney cancer. CDR3 DNA sequence: TGTGCCAGCTCCCCACAAAATTCAGAGACCCAGTACTTC. Translated, it gives CASSPQNSETQYF. Complete variable domain (other parts from reference TRBV18 and TRBJ2-5): NAGVMQNPRHLVRRRGQEARLRCSPMKGHSHVYWYRQLPEEGLKFMVYLQKENIIDESGMPKERFSAEFPKEGPSILRIQQVVRGDSAAYFCASSPQNSETQYFGPGTRLLVL.